Listed here are 12 T cell receptor beta chains from one sample, sequenced in a study of T cell clusters in autoimmune cytopenias. TRB was amplified from approximately 250 ng of peripheral blood genomic DNA per sample. Multiplex touch-down PCR amplified TRB using TRB-A and TRB-B pools in one tube. Using the multiplex PCR reads, TCRdb records one entry per CDR3 protein without DNA. The table lists 5,800 or so distinct CDR3 sequences. Sequences were obtained from peripheral blood. These receptors came from a human donor with an autoimmune cytopenia or autoimmune hepatitis (not recorded which).

Frequency places this clonotype as medium-sized. The rearrangement uses TRBV27 and TRBJ2-5; TCRdb's assignment of TRBD1 cannot be checked, as there is no DNA. Per the germline V gene, CDR1 is MNHEY and CDR2 is SMNVEV (reference sequence). The CDR3 is 14 amino acids. CDR3: CASSEDSRRETQYF.

The chain employs TRBV20-1 and TRBJ1-3; with no DNA, the TCRdb D assignment of TRBD1 cannot be verified. CDR1 and CDR2 (germline): DFQATT, SNEGSKA (reference sequence). CDR3 length: 13 residues. The CDR3 reads CSATKGGGNTIYF.

This chain joins TRBV5-1 and TRBJ2-5. The germline V gene encodes CDR1 SGHRS and CDR2 YFSETQ. The CDR3 contains 12 residues. CDR3 region: CASSLSEETQYF.

Measured by frequency, this clonotype is medium-sized. This chain links TRBV6-1 with TRBJ1-3; no DNA is available, so the TRBD1 call from TCRdb remains unchecked. Per germline, CDR1 MNHNS and CDR2 SASEGT. The CDR3 spans 18 residues. This chain's CDR3 is CASRVPGFNGSGGNTIYF.

The chain recombines TRBV5-1 with TRBJ2-5; TCRdb's D call of TRBD1 is untestable without DNA. Looked up from germline, CDR1 is SGHRS and CDR2 is YFSETQ. The CDR3 is made up of 16 amino acids. CDR3 loop: CASSTGQPLIQETQYF.

This clonotype is classed as medium-sized by frequency. The CDR3: CASSYSAGASSSYNSPLHF. The chain uses TRBV6-5 and TRBJ1-6; lacking DNA, the TRBD1 call made by TCRdb goes unchecked. From germline, CDR1 is MNHEY and CDR2 SVGAGI. The CDR3 length is 19 residues.

This clonotype registers medium-sized (0.01 to 0.1%) by frequency. This chain joins TRBV27 and TRBJ1-2; TCRdb's D call, TRBD1, is unchecked because there is no DNA. CDR1 is MNHEY, CDR2 SMNVEV, per germline (reference sequence). This CDR3 region has 15 residues. CDR3 protein: CASSSVTGWRYGYTF.

The chain combines TRBV5-1 with TRBJ1-2; TCRdb's D call of TRBD1 is untestable without DNA. CDR3 length: 13 residues. Germline loops: CDR1 SGHRS, CDR2 YFSETQ. The CDR3 region is CASSFLQGYGYTF.

The chain carries TRBV6-2 or TRBV6-3 and TRBJ2-5; TCRdb's assignment of TRBD2 cannot be checked, as there is no DNA. Per the germline V gene, CDR1 is MNHEY and CDR2 is SVGEGT. This CDR3 spans 18 amino acids. The chain's CDR3 is CASSSGLAGGVPQETQYF.

This clonotype ranks as medium-sized (0.01 to 0.1%) in terms of frequency. The rearrangement links TRBV27 to TRBJ2-3; TCRdb's assignment of TRBD1 cannot be checked, as there is no DNA. The CDR3 totals 12 residues. CDR1 is MNHEY, CDR2 SMNVEV, per germline (reference sequence). The CDR3: CASSWGPRAQYF.

This sequence joins TRBV5-1 and TRBJ2-5; TCRdb designates TRBD2, a call that cannot be tested without DNA. There are 11 residues in the CDR3. From germline, CDR1 is SGHRS and CDR2 YFSETQ. The CDR3 loop is CASSSEGTQYF.

This rearrangement joins TRBV20-1 to TRBJ1-6; TCRdb's D gene call, TRBD1, goes unchecked for lack of DNA. CDR3 length: 13 residues. Germline CDR1 is DFQATT and CDR2 is SNEGSKA (reference sequence). The CDR3 region is CSARTGGPSPLHF.